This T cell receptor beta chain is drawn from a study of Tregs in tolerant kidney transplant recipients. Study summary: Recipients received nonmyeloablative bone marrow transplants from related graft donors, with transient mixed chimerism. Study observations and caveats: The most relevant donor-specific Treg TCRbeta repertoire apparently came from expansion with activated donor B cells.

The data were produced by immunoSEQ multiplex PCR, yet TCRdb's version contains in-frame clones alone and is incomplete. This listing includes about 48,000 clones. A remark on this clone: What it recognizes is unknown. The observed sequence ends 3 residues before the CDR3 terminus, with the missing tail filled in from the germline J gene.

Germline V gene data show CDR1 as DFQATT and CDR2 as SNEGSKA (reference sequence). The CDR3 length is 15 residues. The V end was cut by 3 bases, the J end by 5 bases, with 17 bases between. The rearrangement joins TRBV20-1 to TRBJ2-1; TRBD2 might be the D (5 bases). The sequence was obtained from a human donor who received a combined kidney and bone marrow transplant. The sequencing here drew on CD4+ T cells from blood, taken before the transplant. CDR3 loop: CSASVPTSGNNEQFF. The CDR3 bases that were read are TGCAGTGCTAGTGTCCCTACGAGCGGAAACAATGAG.